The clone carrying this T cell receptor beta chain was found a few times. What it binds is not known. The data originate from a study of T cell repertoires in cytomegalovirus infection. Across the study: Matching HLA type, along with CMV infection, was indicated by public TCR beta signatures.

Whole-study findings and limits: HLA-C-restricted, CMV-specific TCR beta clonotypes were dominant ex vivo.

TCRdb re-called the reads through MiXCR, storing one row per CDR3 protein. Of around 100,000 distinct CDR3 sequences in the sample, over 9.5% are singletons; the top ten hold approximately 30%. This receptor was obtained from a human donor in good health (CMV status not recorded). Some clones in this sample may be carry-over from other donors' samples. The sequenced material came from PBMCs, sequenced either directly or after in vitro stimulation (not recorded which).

The CDR3 sequence: CASRQQGSGGYTF. CDR3 sequence (DNA): TGTGCCAGCAGACAACAGGGGAGTGGGGGCTACACCTTC. The chain employs TRBV2 and TRBJ1-2; 7 bases align to TRBD1. The V segment lost 6 bases and the J segment 8 bases; nucleotides outside the gene matches: 9. The CDR3 extends over 13 amino acids. Germline values: CDR1 SNHLY, CDR2 FYNNEI.